This T cell receptor (beta chain) was captured by sequencing in a study of cytomegalovirus exposure and HLA in healthy donors. The V and J ends lost 6 bases and 0 bases respectively, with 9 bases between them. The CDR3 length is 13 residues. The germline V gene has CDR1 ENHRY and CDR2 SYGVKD. The study, taken as a whole, reports: It was taken for granted in presence/absence analyses that sequencing depth across donors was roughly uniform.

13 Jbeta primers and 60 Vbeta primers were used for the PCR. Method: immunoSEQ multiplex PCR; TCRdb's copy keeps in-frame clones and lacks some. Of 130,000 or so clones in the sample, approximately 82% were seen once. Points on this clone: Its matching antigen is unknown.

The source is a woman between 18 and 29 years old in good health and CMV-seropositive. The chain links TRBV10-3 to TRBJ2-7; D gene ambiguous. The sample was PBMCs. As DNA, the CDR3 is TGTGCCATCAGCCTGATTAGCTCCTACGAGCAGTACTTC. Translated: CAISLISSYEQYF.